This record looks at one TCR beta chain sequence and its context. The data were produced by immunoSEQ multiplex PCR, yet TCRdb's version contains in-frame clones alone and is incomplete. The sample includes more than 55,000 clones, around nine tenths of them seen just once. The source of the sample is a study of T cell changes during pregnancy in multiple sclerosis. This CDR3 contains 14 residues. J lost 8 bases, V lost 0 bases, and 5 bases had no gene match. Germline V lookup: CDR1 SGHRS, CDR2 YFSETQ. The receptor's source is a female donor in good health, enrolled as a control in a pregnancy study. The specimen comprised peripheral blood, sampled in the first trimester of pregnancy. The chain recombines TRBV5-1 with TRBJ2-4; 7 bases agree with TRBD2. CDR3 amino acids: CASSLVEGRDIQYF. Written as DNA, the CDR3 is TGCGCCAGCAGCTTGGTGGAGGGGAGGGACATTCAGTACTTC.